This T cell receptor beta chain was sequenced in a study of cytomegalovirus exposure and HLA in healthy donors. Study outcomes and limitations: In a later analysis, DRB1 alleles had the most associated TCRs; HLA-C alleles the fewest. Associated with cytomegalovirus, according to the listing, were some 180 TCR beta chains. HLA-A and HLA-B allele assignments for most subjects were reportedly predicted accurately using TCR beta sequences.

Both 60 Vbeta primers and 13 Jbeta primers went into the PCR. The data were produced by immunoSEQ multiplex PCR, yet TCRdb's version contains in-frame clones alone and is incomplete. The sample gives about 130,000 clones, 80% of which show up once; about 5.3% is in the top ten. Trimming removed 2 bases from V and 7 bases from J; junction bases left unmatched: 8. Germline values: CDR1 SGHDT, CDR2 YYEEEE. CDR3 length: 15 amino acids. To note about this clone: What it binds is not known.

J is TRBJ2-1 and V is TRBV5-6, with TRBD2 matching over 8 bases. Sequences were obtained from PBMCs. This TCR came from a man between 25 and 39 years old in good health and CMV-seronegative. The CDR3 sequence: CASSFGLAGGNEQFF. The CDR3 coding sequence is TGTGCCAGCAGCTTCGGGCTAGCGGGTGGTAATGAGCAGTTCTTC.